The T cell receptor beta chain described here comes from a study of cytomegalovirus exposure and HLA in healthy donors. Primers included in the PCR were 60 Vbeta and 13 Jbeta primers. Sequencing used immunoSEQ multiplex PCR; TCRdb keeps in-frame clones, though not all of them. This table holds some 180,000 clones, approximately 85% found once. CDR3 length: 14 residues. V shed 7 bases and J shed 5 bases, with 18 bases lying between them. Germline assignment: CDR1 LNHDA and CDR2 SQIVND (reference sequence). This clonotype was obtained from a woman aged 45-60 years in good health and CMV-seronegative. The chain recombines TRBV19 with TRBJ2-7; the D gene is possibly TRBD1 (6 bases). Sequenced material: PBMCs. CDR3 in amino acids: CASTATGALHEQYF. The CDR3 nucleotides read TGTGCCAGTACCGCGACAGGTGCCCTCCACGAGCAGTACTTC.